The clone carrying this T cell receptor (beta chain) appeared once. The antigen remains unidentified. Profiling relied on immunoSEQ multiplex PCR, and the TCRdb table lists in-frame clones only, not all of them. In the table there are approximately 400,000 clones, roughly four fifths of which are singletons. Treatment specified: around 19 received Ad26.COV2.S at low or high dose, single or two shots; about five received placebo; per-sample allocation not given. Collection of the samples took place on day 63 after the first injection of vaccine or placebo. At a Boston site, the person donating was an adult of 18-55 years. Expression of Wuhan-strain SARS-CoV-2 spike came from the Ad26 vector that formed the vaccine. This sample is drawn from a study of Ad26.COV2.S vaccination and SARS-CoV-2 variants. Study in general: Recipients of Ad26.COV2.S got it intramuscularly, once or twice 56 days apart. Study results and limitations: Recipients of either vaccine or placebo displayed similar breadth of non-spike TCRs.

Germline CDR1 and CDR2: MNHEY and SMNVEV (reference sequence). Trimming left V 4 bases short and J 3 bases short, with 6 bases between. The CDR3 runs 12 residues. This receptor was identified in a person aged 18 to 65 who received the Ad26.COV2.S COVID-19 vaccine or a placebo. The material sequenced was peripheral blood, taken in a trial of Ad26.COV2.S vaccine versus placebo. This chain connects TRBV27 to TRBJ1-1; D is unclear. CDR3 amino acids: CASSSEYTEAFF. The CDR3 nucleotides are TGTGCCAGCAGTTCCGAATACACTGAAGCTTTCTTT.